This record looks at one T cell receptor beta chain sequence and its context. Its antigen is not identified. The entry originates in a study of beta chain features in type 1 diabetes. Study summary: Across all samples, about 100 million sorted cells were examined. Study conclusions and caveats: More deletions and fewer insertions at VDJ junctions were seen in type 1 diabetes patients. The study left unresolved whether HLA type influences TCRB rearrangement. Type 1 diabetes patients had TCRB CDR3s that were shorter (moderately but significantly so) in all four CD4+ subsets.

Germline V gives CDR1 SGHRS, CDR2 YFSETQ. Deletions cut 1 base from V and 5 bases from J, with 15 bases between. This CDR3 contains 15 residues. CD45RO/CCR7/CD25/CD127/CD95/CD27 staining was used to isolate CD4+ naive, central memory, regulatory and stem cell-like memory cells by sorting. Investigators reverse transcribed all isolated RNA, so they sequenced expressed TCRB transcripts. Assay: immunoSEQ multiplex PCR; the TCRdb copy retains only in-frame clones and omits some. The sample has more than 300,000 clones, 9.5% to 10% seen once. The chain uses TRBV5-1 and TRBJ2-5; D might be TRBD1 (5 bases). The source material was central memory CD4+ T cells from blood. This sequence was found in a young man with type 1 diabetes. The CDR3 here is CASSLMGPSEETQYF. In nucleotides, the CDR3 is TGCGCCAGCAGCTTGATGGGGCCGTCTGAGGAGACCCAGTACTTC.